The 27 T cell receptor beta chains given below trace back to one sample, sequenced in a study of T cells in women clearing cervical HPV infection. Generated by immunoSEQ multiplex PCR, the TCRdb table keeps only in-frame clones and is missing some. There are about 20,000 clones in the sample, with about 5.3% held by the top ten. The sequenced sample consisted of blood buffy coat. All receptors come from a woman between 18 and 70 years old with a cervical HPV16 infection that either progressed to CIN3+ or cleared (not recorded which).

Points on this clone: The read ends 3 residues shy of where the CDR3 ends; the end is completed using the germline J gene. The identical CDR3 is also encoded by other nucleotide sequences in the sample. The chain employs TRBV4-1 and TRBJ1-6; 9 bases match TRBD1. J gave up 6 bases and V 3 bases, and 6 bases lay outside the gene matches. Germline V gene data show CDR1 as MGHRA and CDR2 as YSYEKL. The CDR3 contains 16 residues. CDR3 region: CASSHAQGAGNSPLHF. CDR3 DNA, as far as it was read: TGCGCCAGCAGCCACGCACAGGGGGCAGGTAATTCACCC.

Note on this clone: The junction departs from the called germline gene at one end, perhaps through a read error. The DNA ends 3 residues before the CDR3 does, and the rest of the CDR3 is filled in from the germline J gene. V is TRBV4-2 and J is TRBJ2-5; tentatively, D is TRBD2 (6 bases). CDR1 and CDR2 from the germline V gene are LGHNA and YNFKEQ. The CDR3 is made up of 17 amino acids. Partial CDR3 DNA: TGCGCCAGCAGCCAAAGCCGCCGCCCCACCGGGGGAGAGACC. This translates into CASSQSRRPTGGET. In full, the CDR3 reads CASSQSRRPTGGETQYF.

For this clone: Read data end 3 residues before the CDR3 end; the end is taken from the germline J gene. This sequence joins TRBV7-9 and TRBJ2-1; TRBD1 matches at 7 bases. CDR3 size: 13 residues. From germline, CDR1 is SEHNR and CDR2 FQNEAQ (reference sequence). The V segment lost 8 bases and the J segment 4 bases; nucleotides outside the gene matches: 5. CDR3 DNA (partial): TGTGCCAGCGGACAGGAGCCATACAATGAG. Amino acid sequence: CASGQEPYNE. In full, the CDR3 reads CASGQEPYNEQFF.

As to this clone: The read stops 3 residues short of the end of the CDR3; the missing end is completed from the germline J gene. V usage is TRBV7-9 and J usage is TRBJ1-2; D gene uncertain. V lost 5 bases and J lost 4, with 14 bases in between. Germline CDR1 and CDR2: SEHNR and FQNEAQ (reference sequence). The CDR3 loop spans 14 amino acids. CDR3 bases read: TGTGCCAGCAGCCGCGGTGAAAGCGCCTATGGC. This translates into CASSRGESAYG. The whole CDR3 is CASSRGESAYGYTF. The entire variable domain, with the rest obtained from reference TRBV7-9 and TRBJ1-2, is as follows: DTGVSQNPRHKITKRGQNVTFRCDPISEHNRLYWYRQTLGQGPEFLTYFQNEAQLEKSRLLSDRFSAERPKGSFSTLEIQRTEQGDSAMYLCASSRGESAYGYTFGSGTRLTVV.

Notes on this clone: The missing CDR3 end, 3 residues past where the read stops, is filled in from the germline J gene. The V and J genes are TRBV6-2 or TRBV6-3 and TRBJ2-2; 9 nucleotides align to TRBD2. Per the germline V gene, CDR1 is MNHEY and CDR2 is SVGEGT. The CDR3 spans 16 residues. V shed 7 bases and J 4 bases; nucleotides not matched to a gene: 10. Partial CDR3 DNA: TGTGCCAGCAACAAACCGGGACTAGCTACCACCGGGGAG. Its translation is CASNKPGLATTGE. The whole CDR3 protein is CASNKPGLATTGELFF.

Points on this clone: The read stops 3 residues short of the end of the CDR3; the missing end is completed from the germline J gene. This rearrangement joins TRBV7-8 to TRBJ2-3; D is undetermined. Germline loops: CDR1 SGHVS, CDR2 FQNEAQ. This CDR3 comprises 12 residues. Trimming cost V 4 bases and J 7 bases, with 9 bases left between them. Incomplete CDR3 DNA: TGTGCCAGCAGCTCTCCCGGTTATACG. It codes for CASSSPGYT. The full CDR3 is CASSSPGYTQYF.

For this clone: The CDR3 end falls 3 residues outside the read, so it is completed with the germline J gene. The chain joins TRBV28 to TRBJ2-3; 8 nucleotides align to TRBD1. CDR3 length equals 16 residues. CDR1 and CDR2 (germline): MDHEN, SYDVKM. V gave up 5 bases and J gave up 0 bases; unmatched junction bases: 7. CDR3 amino acids: CASSPNRGKSTDTQYF. Partial CDR3 DNA: TGTGCCAGCAGTCCCAACAGGGGGAAGAGCACAGATACG.

With regard to this clone: The CDR3 end is not reached by the read, which stops 3 residues before it; the germline J gene fills it in. This chain connects TRBV12-3 or TRBV12-4 to TRBJ2-3; 9 nucleotides agree with TRBD2. The V and J ends lost 6 bases and 4 bases, in that order; junction bases with no gene match: 5. This CDR3 spans 14 amino acids. The CDR3 bases that were read are TGTGCCAGCAGGCATAGCGGGGGTCCAGATACG. Amino acids: CASRHSGGPDT. In full, the CDR3 reads CASRHSGGPDTQYF.

Concerning this clone itself: The read comes to an end 3 residues before the CDR3 does, leaving the germline J gene to fill in the end. The V and J genes are TRBV5-6 and TRBJ2-1; TRBD1 matches at 10 bases. CDR3 length: 14 amino acids. With V trimmed by 3 bases and J by 6 bases, 3 bases remained unmatched. CDR1 and CDR2 (germline): SGHDT, YYEEEE. CDR3 residues: CASSWGQGPNEQFF. The sequenced part of the CDR3 DNA is TGTGCCAGCAGCTGGGGACAGGGGCCCAATGAG.

This clone is identified as medium-sized from frequency. The CDR3 spells CASSISTGYPTDTQYF. CDR3 DNA, as far as it was read: TGTGCCAGTAGTATTTCGACAGGGTATCCCACAGATACG. The chain uses TRBV19 and TRBJ2-3; 7 bases are shared with TRBD1. The read terminates 3 residues ahead of where the CDR3 ends, so the germline J gene completes it. V lost 3 bases, J lost 2 bases, and 8 bases stayed unmatched. This CDR3 is 16 amino acids long. Per germline, CDR1 LNHDA and CDR2 SQIVND (reference sequence).

Regarding this clone: The read falls 3 residues short of the CDR3 end, and the missing part is taken from the germline J gene. The V gene is TRBV20-1, the J gene TRBJ2-7, with 10 positions matching TRBD2. Trimming took 6 bases from V and 2 from J; bases not matched to a gene: 7. CDR3 length: 14 residues. Looked up from germline, CDR1 is DFQATT and CDR2 is SNEGSKA (reference sequence). The DNA read from the CDR3 is TGCAGTGCCAGAACTCTAGCGGGGGCCTACGAG. As protein: CSARTLAGAYE. The whole CDR3 is CSARTLAGAYEQYF.

The chain's CDR3 is CASSIQRGPYEQYF. The CDR3 DNA, read in part, is TGTGCCAGTAGTATCCAAAGGGGGCCCTACGAG. The chain carries TRBV19 and TRBJ2-7, with TRBD1 matching 7 bases. Read data end 3 residues before the CDR3 end; the end is taken from the germline J gene. Trimming took 3 bases from V and 2 from J; bases not matched to a gene: 4. Germline assignment: CDR1 LNHDA and CDR2 SQIVND (reference sequence). The CDR3 covers 14 residues.

As concerns this clone: The read finishes 3 residues shy of the CDR3 end, and the germline J gene is used to complete it. The chain has TRBV28 and TRBJ1-5; a possible D gene is TRBD1 (6 bases). The V end lost 10 bases, the J end lost 4 bases, and 23 bases lay between the germline ends. This CDR3 contains 16 residues. The germline V gene encodes CDR1 MDHEN and CDR2 SYDVKM. The CDR3 is CAILAQGKGQNQPQHF. The sequenced CDR3 bases are TGTGCCATCCTTGCCCAGGGGAAGGGGCAAAATCAGCCC.

As concerns this clone: Sequencing ends 3 residues short of the CDR3 end; the germline J gene provides the rest. The chain combines TRBV7-9 with TRBJ2-7; 7 bases map to TRBD2. The V and J ends lost 4 bases and 3 bases, in that order; junction bases with no gene match: 6. The CDR3 runs to 14 residues. CDR1 is SEHNR, CDR2 FQNEAQ, per germline (reference sequence). The CDR3 loop reads CASSSASGIYEQYF. Incomplete CDR3 DNA: TGTGCCAGCAGCTCTGCTAGCGGAATCTACGAG. Looking up the rest from reference TRBV7-9 and TRBJ2-7 gives the full variable domain: DTGVSQNPRHKITKRGQNVTFRCDPISEHNRLYWYRQTLGQGPEFLTYFQNEAQLEKSRLLSDRFSAERPKGSFSTLEIQRTEQGDSAMYLCASSSASGIYEQYFGPGTRLTVT.

Remarks on this clone: The read comes to an end 3 residues before the CDR3 does, leaving the germline J gene to fill in the end. The V and J genes are TRBV19 and TRBJ2-1, with 9 bases lining up with TRBD1. V dropped 6 bases and J dropped 8; count of bases not matched to a gene: 14. This CDR3 has 16 amino acids. CDR1 and CDR2 from the germline V gene are LNHDA and SQIVND (reference sequence). The part of the CDR3 DNA that was read is TGTGCCAGTAGAACCGGGACAGGGCGGACTGGGTATGAG. Translation: CASRTGTGRTGYE. The entire CDR3 protein reads CASRTGTGRTGYEQFF.

As concerns this clone: The CDR3 goes on 3 residues after the read ends, and that part is filled in from the germline J gene. This rearrangement joins TRBV11-2 to TRBJ2-1; TRBD1 is a possible D gene (5 bases). V was cut by 2 bases and J by 3 bases, with 11 bases left in between. The CDR3 runs 15 residues. Germline V gene lookup returns CDR1 SGHAT and CDR2 FQNNGV. CDR3 sequence reads: CASSLRADSYNEQFF. The CDR3 bases that were read are TGTGCCAGCAGCTTAAGGGCCGACAGCTACAATGAG. Full variable domain (remainder filled in from reference TRBV11-2 and TRBJ2-1): EAGVAQSPRYKIIEKRQSVAFWCNPISGHATLYWYQQILGQGPKLLIQFQNNGVVDDSQLPKDRFSAERLKGVDSTLKIQPAKLEDSAVYLCASSLRADSYNEQFFGPGTRLTVL.

As for this clone: The DNA ends 3 residues before the CDR3 does, and the rest of the CDR3 is filled in from the germline J gene. The rearrangement uses TRBV20-1 and TRBJ2-4, with TRBD1 as a possible D gene (6 bases). Germline CDR1 is DFQATT and CDR2 is SNEGSKA (reference sequence). V was pared by 6 bases and J by 6 bases, with 15 bases between. The CDR3 is 13 residues long. The covered CDR3 bases are TGCAGTGCGACCGGGACAACGCGAAACATT. It encodes CSATGTTRNI. The full CDR3 reads CSATGTTRNIQYF.

Remarks on this clone: From the germline J gene comes the end of the CDR3, since the read stops 3 residues before it. The chain employs TRBV5-4 and TRBJ1-1; perhaps TRBD1 as D (5 bases). The CDR3 covers 15 residues. Between the trimmed V and J ends, which lost 0 bases and 2 bases, there was a span of 11 bases. The germline V gene has CDR1 SGHNT and CDR2 YYREEE (reference sequence). The part of the CDR3 DNA that was read is TGTGCCAGCAGCTTGGATCCGGGGGTAAACACTGAA. Translating it yields CASSLDPGVNTE. The entire CDR3 is CASSLDPGVNTEAFF. Combining the CDR3 with reference TRBV5-4 and TRBJ1-1 gives the whole variable domain ETGVTQSPTHLIKTRGQQVTLRCSSQSGHNTVSWYQQALGQGPQFIFQYYREEENGRGNFPPRFSGLQFPNYSSELNVNALELDDSALYLCASSLDPGVNTEAFFGQGTRLTVV.

On this clone itself: Sequencing ends 3 residues short of the CDR3 end; the germline J gene provides the rest. The chain uses TRBV4-1 and TRBJ1-6; the D gene is possibly TRBD1 (5 bases). Germline V lookup: CDR1 MGHRA, CDR2 YSYEKL. Trimming removed 0 bases at V and 7 bases at J, with 13 bases between. This CDR3 is 16 amino acids long. The DNA read from the CDR3 is TGCGCCAGCAGCCAAGAGGTAGGGGTAGGCAATTCACCC. Protein sequence: CASSQEVGVGNSP. The full CDR3 protein reads CASSQEVGVGNSPLHF.

As concerns this clone: The read is 3 residues too short to cover the CDR3 end, so that end is filled in from the germline J gene. The V gene is TRBV19, the J gene TRBJ2-2, with 9 bases lining up with TRBD1. Per the germline V gene, CDR1 is LNHDA and CDR2 is SQIVND (reference sequence). The CDR3 consists of 18 residues. Incomplete CDR3 DNA: TGTGCCAGTAGTATAGACCGGGACAGGGAAGCCGCTAATGAAAAG. Protein product: CASSIDRDREAANEK. In full, the CDR3 is CASSIDRDREAANEKLFF. Filled out from reference TRBV19 and TRBJ2-2, the complete variable domain reads DGGITQSPKYLFRKEGQNVTLSCEQNLNHDAMYWYRQDPGQGLRLIYYSQIVNDFQKGDIAEGYSVSREKKESFPLTVTSAQKNPTAFYLCASSIDRDREAANEKLFFGEGSRLTVL.

Concerning this clone: The read ends 3 residues shy of where the CDR3 ends; the end is completed using the germline J gene. This chain uses TRBV11-2 with TRBJ1-4, with D unclear. The CDR3 consists of 14 residues. The V end was cut by 0 bases, the J end by 7 bases, with 9 bases between. Germline V gene sequence: CDR1 SGHAT, CDR2 FQNNGV. The CDR3 DNA, read in part, is TGTGCCAGCAGCTTAGATAGGCTAGGTGAAAAA. This translates into CASSLDRLGEK. The entire CDR3 protein is CASSLDRLGEKLFF.

Details on this clone: With the read ending 3 residues before the CDR3 end, the germline J gene is used to fill in that end. V gene TRBV13 combines with J gene TRBJ1-3; 7 bases are a match to TRBD1. Trimming removed 5 bases from V and 2 bases from J; junction bases left unmatched: 6. From germline, CDR1 is PRHDT and CDR2 FYEKMQ (reference sequence). The CDR3 is 15 amino acids. CDR3 in amino acids: CASSPYGTAGNTIYF. Incomplete CDR3 DNA: TGTGCCAGCAGCCCCTACGGGACAGCTGGAAACACC.

As regards this clone: The CDR3 goes on 3 residues after the read ends, and that part is filled in from the germline J gene. The chain links TRBV15 to TRBJ1-1; tentatively, D is TRBD1 (5 bases). The CDR3 extends over 15 amino acids. The V gene lost 0 bases and the J gene lost 0 bases, with 8 bases spanning the gap. CDR1 and CDR2 from the germline V gene are LNHNV and YYDKDF (reference sequence). CDR3 DNA (partial): TGTGCCACCAGCAGAGACAGGGCCCTGAACACTGAA. It codes for CATSRDRALNTE. The entire CDR3 protein reads CATSRDRALNTEAFF. Combining the CDR3 with reference TRBV15 and TRBJ1-1 gives the whole variable domain DAMVIQNPRYQVTQFGKPVTLSCSQTLNHNVMYWYQQKSSQAPKLLFHYYDKDFNNEADTPDNFQSRRPNTSFCFLDIRSPGLGDTAMYLCATSRDRALNTEAFFGQGTRLTVV.

Concerning this clone itself: The CDR3 is cut off 3 residues early in the read; its end comes from the germline J gene. The chain links TRBV20-1 to TRBJ2-3, with 9 bases lining up with TRBD2. This CDR3 is built from 16 residues. Looked up from germline, CDR1 is DFQATT and CDR2 is SNEGSKA (reference sequence). The sequenced CDR3 bases are TGCAGTGCTAGGGAGGTAGTGGCGGGGGGGCAAGAGACG. Its protein is CSAREVVAGGQET. From start to end, the CDR3 is CSAREVVAGGQETQYF.

Remarks on this clone: The CDR3 is cut off 3 residues early in the read; its end comes from the germline J gene. This chain links TRBV30 with TRBJ2-3; D might be TRBD1 (6 bases). V shed 2 bases and J shed 1 base, with 13 bases lying between them. The germline V gene encodes CDR1 GTSNPN and CDR2 SVGIG (reference sequence). The CDR3 is 15 amino acids. The CDR3 protein is CAWSLGAIGTDTQYF. The CDR3 bases that were read are TGTGCCTGGAGTTTGGGGGCGATTGGCACAGATACG.

Of note for this clone: With the read ending 3 residues before the CDR3 end, the germline J gene is used to fill in that end. This chain connects TRBV18 to TRBJ2-3, with TRBD2 identical over 9 bases. This CDR3 region has 17 residues. CDR1 is KGHSH and CDR2 is LQKENI in the germline V gene. V lost 0 bases, J lost 2 bases, and 6 bases stayed unmatched. The CDR3: CASSPPRSGGTTDTQYF. The sequenced part of the CDR3 DNA is TGTGCCAGCTCACCACCCCGAAGCGGGGGGACCACAGATACG.

Concerning this clone: The CDR3 goes on 3 residues after the read ends, and that part is filled in from the germline J gene. J is TRBJ2-7 and V is TRBV29-1, with 7 nucleotides matching TRBD1. Germline assignment: CDR1 SQVTM and CDR2 ANQGSEA. After removal of 1 base from V and 2 bases from J, the junction contained 5 bases not matched to a gene. The CDR3 contains 14 residues. This CDR3 reads CSVEVGQGAYEQYF. The CDR3 bases that were read are TGCAGCGTTGAAGTAGGCCAGGGGGCCTACGAG.